These 10 T cell receptor beta chains originate from one sample sequenced in a study of a mutant IDH1 vaccine in newly diagnosed glioma (TCRdb year 2021). The method was the immunoSEQ multiplex PCR assay. TCRdb carries this immuneACCESS record with in-frame sequences only. Its versions omit some clonotypes, under half of them owing to an unresolved V gene in the studies checked, with the rest unexplained. Recorded for this sample are around 30,000 clones; more than 55% of them occurred a single time. The leading ten clones occupy roughly 9.6% of the sample. Their cognate antigens are unknown. This specimen's time point label, interpreted: week 5, during vaccination. Each vaccine dose was 300 ug of a 20-mer mutant IDH1 peptide in Montanide, given subcutaneously with topical imiquimod. Sequenced here: PBMCs, sampled from a glioma patient whose treatment included an IDH1 peptide vaccine. The origin of the receptors is a woman between 18 and 30 years old with glioma.

The V and J genes are TRBV18 and TRBJ1-1, with D possibly TRBD1 on 5 matching bases. The germline gives CDR1 KGHSH, CDR2 LQKENI. The CDR3 totals 13 residues. V was cut by 2 bases and J by 4 bases, with 8 bases left in between. In DNA, the CDR3 is TGTGCCAGCTCACCATCGGGGGTCACTGAAGCTTTCTTT. Its translation: CASSPSGVTEAFF. The variable domain in full, completed from reference TRBV18 and TRBJ1-1, reads NAGVMQNPRHLVRRRGQEARLRCSPMKGHSHVYWYRQLPEEGLKFMVYLQKENIIDESGMPKERFSAEFPKEGPSILRIQQVVRGDSAAYFCASSPSGVTEAFFGQGTRLTVV.

This clone was seen only a few times. The chain carries TRBV9 and TRBJ2-1; no firm D call. V lost 4 bases and J 14 bases, leaving 16 bases between the germline ends. Germline loops: CDR1 SGDLS, CDR2 YYNGEE. The CDR3 has 12 amino acids. This CDR3 reads CASSPTDRAEFF. The CDR3 bases are TGTGCCAGCAGCCCGACGGATAGGGCGGAGTTCTTC.

There are a few counts of this clone. The genes are TRBV4-3 and TRBJ1-2; D possibly corresponds to TRBD1 (6 bases). Germline lookup yields CDR1 LGHNA and CDR2 YSLEER. This CDR3 comprises 14 residues. With 1 base removed from V and 8 bases from J, the gap between germline ends came to 14 bases. The CDR3: CASSQGVGGDGYTF. DNA for the CDR3: TGCGCCAGCAGCCAAGGCGTGGGGGGCGACGGCTACACCTTC.

The J gene is TRBJ1-5, the V gene TRBV6-1, with TRBD1 matching over 8 bases. This CDR3 is 14 amino acids long. Germline V CDR1 and CDR2: MNHNS, SASEGT. The V and J ends lost 1 base and 8 bases, in that order; junction bases with no gene match: 4. CDR3 region: CASSEGAGGEPQHF. The CDR3 bases are TGTGCCAGCAGTGAAGGGGCAGGGGGCGAGCCCCAGCATTTT.

The chain recombines TRBV5-4 with TRBJ2-5; no firm D call. The J call may be mistaken, given a closer DNA end match to TRBJ2-7. The length of the CDR3 is 14 residues. CDR1 SGHNT and CDR2 YYREEE come from the germline V gene (reference sequence). CDR3 sequence reads: CASSLRETHYEQYF. CDR3 sequence (DNA): TGTGCCAGCAGCTTGAGGGAAACCCACTACGAGCAGTACTTC.

V and J are TRBV5-1 and TRBJ2-6, with D perhaps TRBD1 (6 bases). V lost 9 bases, J lost 0 bases, and 16 bases lay in between. Germline assignment: CDR1 SGHRS and CDR2 YFSETQ. The CDR3 has 16 residues. The CDR3 DNA is TGCGCCACGACGCCGGGACACTCCTCTGGGGCCAACGTCCTGACTTTC. Translating gives CATTPGHSSGANVLTF.

This clone was found once. The chain links TRBV7-9 to TRBJ1-6; the D gene is possibly TRBD1 (6 bases). The CDR3 extends over 17 amino acids. Germline V CDR1 and CDR2: SEHNR, FQNEAQ (reference sequence). V shed 4 bases and J shed 10 bases, with 23 bases lying between them. CDR3 in amino acids: CASSSRNRDREGSPLHF. The CDR3 nucleotides are TGTGCCAGCAGCTCAAGAAACAGGGACCGTGAAGGGTCACCCCTCCACTTT.

Concerning this clone itself: The junction and the germline gene differ at one end; a read error may be behind it. The gene calls are TRBV7-7 and TRBJ2-1; weak D call: TRBD2 (6 bases). Per germline, CDR1 SSHAT and CDR2 FNYEAQ (reference sequence). The CDR3 loop spans 13 amino acids. The CDR3 region has the DNA TGTGCTAGCAGCCTATCGGGGGACAATGAGCAGTTCTTC. Amino acids: CASSLSGDNEQFF.

V gene TRBV6-6 combines with J gene TRBJ2-5; 8 nucleotides line up with TRBD1. The CDR3 is made up of 13 amino acids. After removal of 5 bases from V and 5 bases from J, the junction contained 4 bases not matched to a gene. Germline V gives CDR1 MNHNY, CDR2 SVGAGI (reference sequence). The CDR3 DNA reads as TGTGCCAGCAGTATCCGACAGGGGGAGACCCAGTACTTC. This codes for CASSIRQGETQYF.

This sequence joins TRBV19 and TRBJ1-4; maybe TRBD1 (5 bases). The V gene's germline CDR1 is LNHDA and CDR2 SQIVND (reference sequence). The CDR3 has 15 residues. V was cut by 5 bases and J by 4 bases, with 14 bases left in between. As DNA, the CDR3 is TGTGCCAGTAGTGAGGAGGGGCCGATTAATGAAAAACTGTTTTTT. It is translated as CASSEEGPINEKLFF.